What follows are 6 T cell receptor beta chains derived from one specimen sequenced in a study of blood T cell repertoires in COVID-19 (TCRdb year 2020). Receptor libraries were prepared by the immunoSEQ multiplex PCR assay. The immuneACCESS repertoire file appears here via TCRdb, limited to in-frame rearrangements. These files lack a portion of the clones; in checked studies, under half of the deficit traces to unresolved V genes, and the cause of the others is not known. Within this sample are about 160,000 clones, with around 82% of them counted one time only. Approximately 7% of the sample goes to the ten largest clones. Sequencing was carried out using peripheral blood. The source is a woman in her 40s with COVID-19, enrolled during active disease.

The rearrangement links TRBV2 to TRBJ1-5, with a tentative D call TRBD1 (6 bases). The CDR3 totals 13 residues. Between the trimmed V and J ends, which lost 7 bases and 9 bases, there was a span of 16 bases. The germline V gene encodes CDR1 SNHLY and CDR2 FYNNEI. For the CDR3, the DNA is TGTGCCAGCAAAGCAGGGGCGACTGGGCCCCAGCATTTT. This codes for CASKAGATGPQHF.

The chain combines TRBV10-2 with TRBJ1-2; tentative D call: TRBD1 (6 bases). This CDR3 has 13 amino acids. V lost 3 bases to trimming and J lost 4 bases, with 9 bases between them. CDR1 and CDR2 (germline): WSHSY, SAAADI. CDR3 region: CASSDAGAYGYTF. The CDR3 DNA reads TGCGCCAGCAGTGACGCGGGGGCCTATGGCTACACCTTC.

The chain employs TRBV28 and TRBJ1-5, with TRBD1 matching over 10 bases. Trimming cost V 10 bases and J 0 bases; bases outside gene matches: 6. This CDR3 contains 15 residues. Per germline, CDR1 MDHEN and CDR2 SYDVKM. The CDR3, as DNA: TGTGCCACCGTGACAGGGGGCAGTAGCAATCAGCCCCAGCATTTT. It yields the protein CATVTGGSSNQPQHF.

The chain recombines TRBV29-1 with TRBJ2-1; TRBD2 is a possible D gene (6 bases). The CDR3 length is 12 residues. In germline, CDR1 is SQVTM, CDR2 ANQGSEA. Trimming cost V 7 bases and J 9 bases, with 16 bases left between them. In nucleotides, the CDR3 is TGCAGCGCCGCCCGGGACTCTAGTGAGCAGTTCTTC. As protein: CSAARDSSEQFF.

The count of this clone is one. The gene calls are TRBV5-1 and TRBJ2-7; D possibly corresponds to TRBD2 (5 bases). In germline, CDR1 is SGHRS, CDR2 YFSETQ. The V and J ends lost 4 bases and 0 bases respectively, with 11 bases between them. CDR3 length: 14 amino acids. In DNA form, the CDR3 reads TGCGCCAGCAGCCATTTAGCGAACTCCTACGAGCAGTACTTC. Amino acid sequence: CASSHLANSYEQYF.

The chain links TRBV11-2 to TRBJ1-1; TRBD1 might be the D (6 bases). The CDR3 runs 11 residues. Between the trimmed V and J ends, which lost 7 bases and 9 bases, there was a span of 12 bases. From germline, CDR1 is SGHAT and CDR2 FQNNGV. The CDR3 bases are TGTGCCAGCAAAATGGGGGCGAAAGCTTTCTTT. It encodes CASKMGAKAFF.